This entry is about one TCR beta chain. The sample comes from a study of CD8+CD57+ T cells in acquired aplastic anemia. Genomic DNA served as template for TCR beta VDJ and CDR3 profiling. A single record per CDR3 protein comes from TCRdb applying MiXCR to the reads. The sample has about 160,000 distinct CDR3 sequences, 70% to 80% seen once. Germline V CDR1 and CDR2: GTSNPN, SVGIG (reference sequence). The CDR3 length is 15 residues. V lost 2 bases, J lost 2 bases, and 15 bases lay in between. Flow cytometry had shown expanded CD8+CD57+ cells in the patients chosen for sequencing. Sequenced sample: sorted CD4+, CD8+, or CD8+CD57+ T cells (not recorded which) from PBMCs. The TCR originated in a human donor with aplastic anemia. This rearrangement joins TRBV30 to TRBJ1-2, with D possibly being TRBD1 (6 bases). CDR3 sequence: CAWSRATQGNYGYTF. The CDR3, as DNA: TGTGCCTGGAGTAGAGCTACCCAGGGGAACTATGGCTACACCTTC.